This T cell receptor beta chain was recorded in a study of blood T cell repertoires in COVID-19. Study information: COVID-19 samples collected from the United States, Italy and Spain covered acute and convalescent phases.

The data were produced by immunoSEQ multiplex PCR, yet TCRdb's version contains in-frame clones alone and is incomplete. The table has more than 80,000 clones, 90% seen once. Trimming removed 2 bases at V and 7 bases at J, with 11 bases between. The CDR3 contains 13 residues. Germline CDR1 is MNHEY and CDR2 is SVGEGT. This TCR was sampled from a man younger than 30 with COVID-19, enrolled during active disease. This chain links TRBV6-2 or TRBV6-3 with TRBJ1-2; tentative D call: TRBD1 (6 bases). The sequenced material came from peripheral blood. The CDR3 region has the DNA TGTGCCAGCAGTTACGTGGGGGCAGGTGGCTACACCTTC. This encodes CASSYVGAGGYTF.